This T cell receptor (beta chain) was recovered during a study of blood T cells in healthy people across ages. The study's findings and limits: PBMCs were not sorted, which prevented a conclusive comparison of naive versus antigen-experienced cells.

Comments on this clonotype: Antigen unknown.

For the second PCR, which ran for about 6 to 11 cycles, a sample-barcoded 5' primer and a J-beta primer mix were used. TCRdb redid the calling of the 5' RACE reads with MiXCR, one entry per CDR3 protein. The table lists some 1.6 million distinct CDR3 sequences, about 35% of them singletons. This CDR3 has 15 residues. CDR1 and CDR2 (germline): SGHTA, FQGNSA. V shed 4 bases and J 6 bases; nucleotides not matched to a gene: 7. This TCR derives from a woman aged 25 to 45 in good health. This rearrangement joins TRBV7-2 to TRBJ2-3; the match to TRBD2 covers 10 bases. Sequenced: blood. The CDR3 nucleotides are TGTGCCAGCAGCTCCCTAGCGGGGGCCGTGGATACGCAGTATTTT. Its translation is CASSSLAGAVDTQYF.